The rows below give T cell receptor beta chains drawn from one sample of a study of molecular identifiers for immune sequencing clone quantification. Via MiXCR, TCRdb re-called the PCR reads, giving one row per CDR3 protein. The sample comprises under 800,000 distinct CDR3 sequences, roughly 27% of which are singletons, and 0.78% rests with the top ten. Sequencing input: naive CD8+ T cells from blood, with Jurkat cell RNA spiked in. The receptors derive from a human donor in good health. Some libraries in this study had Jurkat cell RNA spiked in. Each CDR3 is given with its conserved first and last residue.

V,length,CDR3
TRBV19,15,CASSIGGTLYQPQHF
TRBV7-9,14,CASSLSQPNSPLHF
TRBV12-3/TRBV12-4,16,CASSLSRTGLAEKLFF
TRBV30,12,CAWSVGANVLTF
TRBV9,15,CASSPYVSSGYEQYF
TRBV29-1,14,CSVADGGSYQPQHF
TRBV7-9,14,CASSLDEFAYEQYF
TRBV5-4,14,CASSVPDSQETQYF
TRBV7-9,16,CASSFITGTGIYEQYF
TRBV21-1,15,CASSKCRGAGQPQHF
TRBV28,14,CASSGTALNSPLHF
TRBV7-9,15,CASSASGTGDYEQYF
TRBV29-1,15,CSVIPLGINTGELFF
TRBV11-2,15,CASSYYRAAQETQYF
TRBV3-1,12,CASSQDTASTFF
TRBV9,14,CASSSDRGQETQYF
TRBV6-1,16,CASSETTGRSNQPRHF